This TCR beta chain comes out of a study of memory CD4+ T cells and cytomegalovirus serostatus. At the level of the study: Donors were healthy Belgian adults, under 10 CMV seropositive and about 24 seronegative. General study results and limits: Median bootstrapped AUC for CMV status was around 0.96 originally, 0.75 to 0.91 US-trained.

This clone is labeled as medium-sized. No antigen is known for it. The CDR3 is 11 amino acids. Between the trimmed V and J ends, which lost 6 bases and 13 bases, there was a span of 13 bases. The germline V gene has CDR1 LNHDA and CDR2 SQIVND (reference sequence). The sort gate was single viable CD3+CD4+CD8-CD45RO+ cells for memory CD4+ T cells. The repertoire was sequenced with immunoSEQ multiplex PCR; TCRdb's copy has only in-frame clones and lacks some. The sample lists tens of thousands of clones, around 82% seen once, with less than 1% in the top ten. The clonotype was recovered from an adult in good health and CMV-seronegative. This rearrangement joins TRBV19 to TRBJ1-5; D is undetermined. Material: memory CD4+ T cells from blood. The CDR3 loop reads CASSLDRLQHF. CDR3 DNA sequence: TGTGCCAGTAGCCTGGACCGATTGCAGCATTTT. Full variable domain (outside the CDR3, taken from reference TRBV19 and TRBJ1-5): DGGITQSPKYLFRKEGQNVTLSCEQNLNHDAMYWYRQDPGQGLRLIYYSQIVNDFQKGDIAEGYSVSREKKESFPLTVTSAQKNPTAFYLCASSLDRLQHFGDGTRLSIL.